The rows below give T cell receptor beta chains drawn from one sample of a study of blood T cell repertoires in COVID-19. Measured with immunoSEQ multiplex PCR; TCRdb has only the in-frame clones, and not every one. The sample yields 80,000 to 95,000 clones, under 80% seen once. The sample comprised peripheral blood. These receptors all come from a woman aged 80 or over with active or convalescent COVID-19. Both conserved end residues are part of each CDR3. D genes are given only for firm matches. Clone size is not always given. Where it is, it says once, few, many or a class for expanded clones.

>TRBD1|TRBV10-3|few|15|TRBJ2-3
TGTGCCATCAGGGAGGGACAGGGGATCACAGATACGCAGTATTTT
CAIREGQGITDTQYF
>-|TRBV11-2|-|15|TRBJ2-5
TGTGCCAGCAGCTTAGATCGGGGATACCAAGAGACCCAGTACTTC
CASSLDRGYQETQYF
>-|TRBV30|-|11|TRBJ2-1
TGTGCCTGGGCAGGCAACAATGAGCAGTTCTTC
CAWAGNNEQFF
>TRBD2|TRBV9|-|14|TRBJ2-4
TGTGCCAGCAGCGTAGCTACGGGGGGAGGCATTCAGTACTTC
CASSVATGGGIQYF
>-|TRBV2|-|14|TRBJ1-5
TGTGCCAGCGAGGGGGGGAAGGGCAATCAGCCCCAGCATTTT
CASEGGKGNQPQHF
>TRBD2|TRBV6-2/TRBV6-3|-|16|TRBJ2-7
TGTGCCAGCAGCCCCTGGACCGGGAGGGTGTCCTACGAGCAGTACTTC
CASSPWTGRVSYEQYF
>TRBD1|TRBV5-1|-|14|TRBJ2-7
TGCGCCAGCAGCCGGACAGGTCAGGAGGACGAGCAGTACTTC
CASSRTGQEDEQYF
>-|TRBV18|-|14|TRBJ1-1
TGTGCCAGCTCACTAACACAGGCGAACACTGAAGCTTTCTTT
CASSLTQANTEAFF
>-|TRBV19|-|13|TRBJ2-2
TGTGCCAGTAGATTACAGGGCACCGGGGAGCTGTTTTTT
CASRLQGTGELFF
>TRBD2|TRBV7-2|-|14|TRBJ2-5
TGTGCCAGCAGCTTTAGCGGGGTGGGGGAGACCCAGTACTTC
CASSFSGVGETQYF
>-|TRBV4-3|-|17|TRBJ1-3
TGCGCCAGCAGCCCCCTACAAGACACCTTCTCTGGAAACACCATATATTTT
CASSPLQDTFSGNTIYF
>TRBD2|TRBV27|few|14|TRBJ2-3
TGTGCCAGCAGTTTCGGGGGGGACACAGATACGCAGTATTTT
CASSFGGDTDTQYF
>TRBD2|TRBV7-9|once|14|TRBJ2-7
TGTGCCAGCAGCCCGGGACTACCTTCGGTCGAGCAGTACTTC
CASSPGLPSVEQYF
>-|TRBV18|few|15|TRBJ2-4
TGTGCCAGCTCCCAAGAAACAGGGATCGAAAACATTCAGTACTTC
CASSQETGIENIQYF
>-|TRBV27|-|11|TRBJ1-1
TGTGCCAGTTCGGGTCCCACTGAAGCTTTCTTT
CASSGPTEAFF
>TRBD2|TRBV11-2|-|14|TRBJ2-7
TGTGCCAGCAGCCCGGGACTAGCGGCATCGGAGCAGTACTTC
CASSPGLAASEQYF
>TRBD2|TRBV6-6|once|17|TRBJ2-1
TGTGCCAGCAGTCTAAGGACTAGCGGGTCTACCTACAATGAGCAGTTCTTC
CASSLRTSGSTYNEQFF
>-|TRBV9|-|15|TRBJ2-2
TGTGCCAGCAGCGTAAGTCCGGCGGACACCGGGGAGCTGTTTTTT
CASSVSPADTGELFF
>TRBD1|TRBV5-5|-|15|TRBJ1-6
TGTGCCAGCAGCTTGGTTGCAGGGGGGCATTCACCCCTCCACTTT
CASSLVAGGHSPLHF
>-|TRBV5-8|few|16|TRBJ2-1
TGTGCCAGCAGCTTGGGGGTTTTCGGGTCCTACAATGAGCAGTTCTTC
CASSLGVFGSYNEQFF
>TRBD1|TRBV9|-|15|TRBJ1-6
TGTGCCAGCAGCGCTCGACAGGGAATGAACTCACCCCTCCACTTT
CASSARQGMNSPLHF
>-|TRBV4-3|few|15|TRBJ1-2
TGCGCCAGCAGCCAAGGGGCGGGGATGAGGTATGGCTACACCTTC
CASSQGAGMRYGYTF
>-|TRBV29-1|-|14|TRBJ2-5
TGCAGCGTTTTTCCACCCAGCGGTCAAGAGACCCAGTACTTC
CSVFPPSGQETQYF
>-|TRBV12-3/TRBV12-4|once|13|TRBJ2-3
TGTGCCAGCATCGCTGGCAGCACAGATACGCAGTATTTT
CASIAGSTDTQYF
>TRBD1|TRBV27|-|13|TRBJ1-1
TGTGCCACCGCGACAGGGGTGAACACTGAAGCTTTCTTT
CATATGVNTEAFF
>TRBD1|TRBV30|-|15|TRBJ2-7
TGTGCCTGGAGTGTACAGGGGGTGAGCTCCTACGAGCAGTACTTC
CAWSVQGVSSYEQYF
>TRBD1|TRBV11-2|once|14|TRBJ2-5
TGTGCCAGCAGCACAAACAGGGGTGGAGAGACCCAGTACTTC
CASSTNRGGETQYF
>-|TRBV5-1|once|15|TRBJ1-3
TGCGCCAGCAGCTTGCGGGGTGAGACTGGAAACACCATATATTTT
CASSLRGETGNTIYF
>TRBD1|TRBV18|-|15|TRBJ1-1
TGTGCCAGCTCAGGGACAGGGATTAAAGGCACTGAAGCTTTCTTT
CASSGTGIKGTEAFF
>-|TRBV7-2|-|16|TRBJ2-4
TGTGCCAGCAGCTTAGAACCAGGGGGGATCAAAAACATTCAGTACTTC
CASSLEPGGIKNIQYF
>-|TRBV4-1|once|15|TRBJ1-1
TGCGCCAGCAGCCAAGAGGTCAGGGAGGACACTGAAGCTTTCTTT
CASSQEVREDTEAFF